Listed below are T cell receptor beta chains from one sample, sequenced in a study of vaccination effects on CD4 cells after COVID-19. Data came from immunoSEQ multiplex PCR; TCRdb stores just in-frame clones and leaves some out. This sample has about 73,000 clones; approximately 72% occur once, and the top ten carry 2.5% to 3.5%. Their cognate antigens are unknown. The specimen was CD4+ T cells from PBMCs cultured with HCoV-NL63 spike peptides, collected before COVID-19 vaccination. The receptors shown here come from a human donor who received a COVID-19 vaccine. Both conserved end residues are part of each CDR3. Each record gives: CDR3 DNA, CDR3 protein, V gene, D gene, J gene, clone size. A D gene is named only where the DNA matches it firmly. A row's size may be missing; if present it is once, few, many or a size class.

TGTGCCACCTCGAGAGACAGGGGGCGCAATCAGCCCCAGCATTTT	CATSRDRGRNQPQHF	TRBV19	TRBD1	TRBJ1-5	-
TGTGCCAGCAGTGAAAATGGCGGCTTGAACACTGAAGCTTTCTTT	CASSENGGLNTEAFF	TRBV2	-	TRBJ1-1	-
TGTGCCAGCAGTTATGGGGGGGTCGAGAACACTGAAGCTTTCTTT	CASSYGGVENTEAFF	TRBV6-6	-	TRBJ1-1	-
TGTGCCAGTAGAAGCCGGGACAGGTATAATCAGCCCCAGCATTTT	CASRSRDRYNQPQHF	TRBV19	TRBD1	TRBJ1-5	-
TGTGCCAGCAGCTTAGACCGGACCTCTGGAAACACCATATATTTT	CASSLDRTSGNTIYF	TRBV13	-	TRBJ1-3	-
TGTGCCAGCAGTCCACGGGGGCGGGAGACCCAGTACTTC	CASSPRGRETQYF	TRBV12-3/TRBV12-4	-	TRBJ2-5	-
TGCGCCAGCTCCCCGAGCGGGGGAGGGGACACCGGGGAGCTGTTTTTT	CASSPSGGGDTGELFF	TRBV5-1	TRBD2	TRBJ2-2	-
TGTGCCAGCAGTTTCTCTACGCGGGTTTCCTACAATGAGCAGTTCTTC	CASSFSTRVSYNEQFF	TRBV27	-	TRBJ2-1	-
TGTGCCAGCAGCCGGTTAGCGGGGGCGACGCAAGAGACCCAGTACTTC	CASSRLAGATQETQYF	TRBV3-1/TRBV3-2	TRBD2	TRBJ2-5	-
TGTGCCAGTAGTAGGGGACAGGGGGTTTTGGAGACCCAGTACTTC	CASSRGQGVLETQYF	TRBV19	TRBD1	TRBJ2-5	-
TGTGCCAGCAGCGTAGGTACGGGGCCAGGTCAGCCCCAGCATTTT	CASSVGTGPGQPQHF	TRBV9	-	TRBJ1-5	-
TGTGCCAGCAGCCAAGGGAACGTCGCCGGGGAGCTGTTTTTT	CASSQGNVAGELFF	TRBV3-1/TRBV3-2	-	TRBJ2-2	few
TGTGCCAGCAGTTTGGACAGTCAAGAGACCCAGTACTTC	CASSLDSQETQYF	TRBV12-3/TRBV12-4	-	TRBJ2-5	-
TGTGCCAGCACTCAGCGGGGGGGCCCAGATACGCAGTATTTT	CASTQRGGPDTQYF	TRBV2	TRBD2	TRBJ2-3	-
TGTGCCATCAGTGAGTTGGACGGGGGGGATCAGCCCCAGCATTTT	CAISELDGGDQPQHF	TRBV10-3	-	TRBJ1-5	-
TGCGCCAGCCTCACAGGGGATACTCGGGCCGGGGAGCTGTTTTTT	CASLTGDTRAGELFF	TRBV23-1	TRBD1	TRBJ2-2	-
TGCGCCAGCAGCTTGTGGCGGGGGAACACCGGGGAGCTGTTTTTT	CASSLWRGNTGELFF	TRBV5-1	-	TRBJ2-2	-
TGCAGCGTCTTGACCCTAGCGGAAGAGACCCAGTACTTC	CSVLTLAEETQYF	TRBV29-1	TRBD2	TRBJ2-5	-
TGCGCCAGCAGTTACAGGGGAGAAGATTCACCCCTCCACTTT	CASSYRGEDSPLHF	TRBV5-1	TRBD1	TRBJ1-6	-
TGTGCCAGCAGCGCCCGTTTTCAGGGGGGGGAGACCCAGTACTTC	CASSARFQGGETQYF	TRBV9	-	TRBJ2-5	-
TGTGCCAGCAGTCCACGTTCGTCAGGGGGCTACACCTTC	CASSPRSSGGYTF	TRBV12-3/TRBV12-4	-	TRBJ1-2	-
TGTGCCAGCACCTTAGCGGGGATAGAGACCCAGTACTTC	CASTLAGIETQYF	TRBV11-2	TRBD2	TRBJ2-5	-
TGTGCCAGCAGTCCTTGGGAAGGGGGGAACACCGGGGAGCTGTTTTTT	CASSPWEGGNTGELFF	TRBV2	-	TRBJ2-2	-
TGTGCCAGCAGCGTAGGAGGCATTCGCACCGGGGAGCTGTTTTTT	CASSVGGIRTGELFF	TRBV9	-	TRBJ2-2	-
TGTGCCAGCAGCCCCTCGGACGGAAGCTCCTACAATGAGCAGTTCTTC	CASSPSDGSSYNEQFF	TRBV5-4	-	TRBJ2-1	once
TGTGCCAGCAGCTTAAGTGGGCAGAGCAATCAGCCCCAGCATTTT	CASSLSGQSNQPQHF	TRBV7-2	-	TRBJ1-5	-
TGTGCCAGCAGCTCGCCAGGGAAAGAGACCCAGTACTTC	CASSSPGKETQYF	TRBV9	-	TRBJ2-5	-
TGTGCCAGCAGCCAACAGTTTAATTCACCCCTCCACTTT	CASSQQFNSPLHF	TRBV14	-	TRBJ1-6	-
TGTGCCAGCAGCTTGAGTGCAACTAATGAAAAACTGTTTTTT	CASSLSATNEKLFF	TRBV7-9	-	TRBJ1-4	-
TGCAGCGTTGGAGGGTCTGGAAACACCATATATTTT	CSVGGSGNTIYF	TRBV29-1	-	TRBJ1-3	-
TGTGCCTGGAGTTTCAGGAGGAACACTGAAGCTTTCTTT	CAWSFRRNTEAFF	TRBV30	-	TRBJ1-1	few
TGTGCCAGCAGCCCCACAGGGTCTAACTATGGCTACACCTTC	CASSPTGSNYGYTF	TRBV7-3	-	TRBJ1-2	-
TGTGCCTGGAGTCCTGTAGCACCCCGACACATTCAGTACTTC	CAWSPVAPRHIQYF	TRBV30	-	TRBJ2-4	-
TGCGCCAGCAGCTTGGAGGTGAGGGTAGGGACTGAAGCTTTCTTT	CASSLEVRVGTEAFF	TRBV5-1	-	TRBJ1-1	-
TGTGCCAGCAGCCAAGTTCAGGGGCGAACCTCGAGTTCACCCCTCCACTTT	CASSQVQGRTSSSPLHF	TRBV14	-	TRBJ1-6	-
TGTGCCAGCAGGACAGGGGAAGATACGCAGTATTTT	CASRTGEDTQYF	TRBV6-5	TRBD1	TRBJ2-3	-
TGTGCCTGGACGAAGGGACTTGGAACGAACAATGAGCAGTTCTTC	CAWTKGLGTNNEQFF	TRBV30	-	TRBJ2-1	-
TGCGCCAGCAGCGAACTAGCGGGGTGGGTTGAGACCCAGTACTTC	CASSELAGWVETQYF	TRBV5-1	TRBD2	TRBJ2-5	-
TGTGCCAGCTCACCCCAGACAGGGGGCGCCGATGGCTACACCTTC	CASSPQTGGADGYTF	TRBV18	TRBD1	TRBJ1-2	-
TGTGCCAGTAGTACGGCAGGGGATGCGAAGACCCAGTACTTC	CASSTAGDAKTQYF	TRBV19	-	TRBJ2-5	-
TGTGCCAGCAGCCAGGGGCATGGGTCGACCCAGTACTTC	CASSQGHGSTQYF	TRBV27	-	TRBJ2-5	-
TGTGCCAGCAGCTTAGCCGAATGGGACAATGGCTACACCTTC	CASSLAEWDNGYTF	TRBV7-9	-	TRBJ1-2	-
TGTGCCAGCAGTCTGGACAGGGTGGTTTCTGGGGCCAACGTCCTGACTTTC	CASSLDRVVSGANVLTF	TRBV27	TRBD1	TRBJ2-6	-
TGTGCCACAACACCCAGGACAGGGAGCACAGATACGCAGTATTTT	CATTPRTGSTDTQYF	TRBV6-5	TRBD1	TRBJ2-3	-
TGTGCCAGCTCACCACCGGACAGAGATCTTGATGGCGGAAACACCATATATTTT	CASSPPDRDLDGGNTIYF	TRBV18	-	TRBJ1-3	-